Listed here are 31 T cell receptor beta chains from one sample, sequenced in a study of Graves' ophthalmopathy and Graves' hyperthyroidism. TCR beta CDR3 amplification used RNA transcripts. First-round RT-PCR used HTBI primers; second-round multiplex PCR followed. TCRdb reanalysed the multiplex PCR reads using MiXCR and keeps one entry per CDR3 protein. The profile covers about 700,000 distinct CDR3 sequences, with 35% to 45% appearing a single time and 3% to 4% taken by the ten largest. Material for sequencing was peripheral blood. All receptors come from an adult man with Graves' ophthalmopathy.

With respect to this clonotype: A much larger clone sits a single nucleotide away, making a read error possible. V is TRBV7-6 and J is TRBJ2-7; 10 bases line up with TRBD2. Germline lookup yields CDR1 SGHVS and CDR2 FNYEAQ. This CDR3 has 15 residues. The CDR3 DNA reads TGTGCCAGCAGCTCTGGACTAGCGGTCTCCTGCGAGCAGTACTTC. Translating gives CASSSGLAVSCEQYF.

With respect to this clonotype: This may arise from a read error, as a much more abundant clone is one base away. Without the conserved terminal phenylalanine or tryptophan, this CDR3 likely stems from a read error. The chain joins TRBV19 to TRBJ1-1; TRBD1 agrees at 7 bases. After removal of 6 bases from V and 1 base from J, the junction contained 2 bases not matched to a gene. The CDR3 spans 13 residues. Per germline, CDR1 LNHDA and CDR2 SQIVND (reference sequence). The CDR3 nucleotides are TGTGCCAGTAGCGGACAGGAGAACACTGAAGCTTTCCTT. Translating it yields CASSGQENTEAFL.

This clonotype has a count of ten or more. CDR3 loop: CASSLIQGASEQYF. In DNA form, the CDR3 reads TGCGCCAGCAGCTTGATCCAGGGGGCAAGCGAGCAGTACTTC. This chain joins TRBV5-1 and TRBJ2-7, with 8 bases identical to TRBD1. The CDR3 loop spans 14 amino acids. V shed 1 base, J shed 6 bases, and the junction held 6 bases outside the gene matches. The V gene's germline CDR1 is SGHRS and CDR2 YFSETQ.

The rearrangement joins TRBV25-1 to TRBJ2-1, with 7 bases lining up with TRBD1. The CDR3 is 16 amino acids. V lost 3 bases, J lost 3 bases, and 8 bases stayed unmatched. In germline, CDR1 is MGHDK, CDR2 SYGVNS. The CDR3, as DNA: TGTGCCAGCAGTGAGGGTAAACAGGGGTTCTACAATGAGCAGTTCTTC. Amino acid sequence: CASSEGKQGFYNEQFF.

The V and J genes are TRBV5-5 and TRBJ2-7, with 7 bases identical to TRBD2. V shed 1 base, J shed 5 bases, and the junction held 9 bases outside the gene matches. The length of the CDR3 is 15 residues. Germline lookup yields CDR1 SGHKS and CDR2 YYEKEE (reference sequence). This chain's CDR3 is CASSLKLTGGDEQYF. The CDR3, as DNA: TGTGCCAGCAGCTTGAAGCTAACGGGAGGAGACGAGCAGTACTTC.

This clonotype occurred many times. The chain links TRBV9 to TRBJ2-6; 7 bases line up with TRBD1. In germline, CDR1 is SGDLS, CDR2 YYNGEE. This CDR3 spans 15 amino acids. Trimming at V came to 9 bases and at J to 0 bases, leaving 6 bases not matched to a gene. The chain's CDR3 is CATGTALSGANVLTF. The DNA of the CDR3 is TGTGCCACCGGGACAGCTCTCTCTGGGGCCAACGTCCTGACTTTC.

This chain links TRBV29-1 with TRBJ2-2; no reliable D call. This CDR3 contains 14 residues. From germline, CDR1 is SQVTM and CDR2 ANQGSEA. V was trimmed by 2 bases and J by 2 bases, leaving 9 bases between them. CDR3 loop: CSVEYGLNTGELFF. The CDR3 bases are TGCAGCGTTGAATATGGGTTAAACACCGGGGAGCTGTTTTTT.

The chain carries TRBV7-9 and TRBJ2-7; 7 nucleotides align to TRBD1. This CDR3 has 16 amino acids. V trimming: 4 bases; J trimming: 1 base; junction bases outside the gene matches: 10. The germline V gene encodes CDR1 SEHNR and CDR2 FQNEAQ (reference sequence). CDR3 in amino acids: CASSSIPGTVSYEQYF. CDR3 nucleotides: TGTGCCAGCAGCTCTATTCCCGGGACAGTGTCCTACGAGCAGTACTTC.

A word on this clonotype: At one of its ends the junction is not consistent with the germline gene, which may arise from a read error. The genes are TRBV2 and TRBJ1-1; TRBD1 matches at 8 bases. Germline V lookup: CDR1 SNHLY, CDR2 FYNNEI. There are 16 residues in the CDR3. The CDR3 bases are TGTGCCAGCAGTGCTAGGGGAGACAGGGGAGGCACTGAAGCCTTCTTT. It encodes CASSARGDRGGTEAFF.

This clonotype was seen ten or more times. The CDR3 DNA reads as TGTGCCAGCAGCTTAAGCAGGGACTATGGCTACACCTTC. Translating it yields CASSLSRDYGYTF. The rearrangement joins TRBV7-8 to TRBJ1-2; tentative D call: TRBD1 (5 bases). The V end lost 2 bases, the J end lost 3 bases, and 7 bases lay between the germline ends. Germline V gene data show CDR1 as SGHVS and CDR2 as FQNEAQ. The length of the CDR3 is 13 residues.

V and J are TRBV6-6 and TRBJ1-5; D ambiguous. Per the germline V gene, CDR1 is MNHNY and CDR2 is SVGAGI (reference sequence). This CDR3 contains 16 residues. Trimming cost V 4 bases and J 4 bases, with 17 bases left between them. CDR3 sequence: CASSSIRARRNQPQHF. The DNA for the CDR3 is TGTGCCAGCAGTTCGATCCGGGCCCGAAGGAATCAGCCCCAGCATTTT.

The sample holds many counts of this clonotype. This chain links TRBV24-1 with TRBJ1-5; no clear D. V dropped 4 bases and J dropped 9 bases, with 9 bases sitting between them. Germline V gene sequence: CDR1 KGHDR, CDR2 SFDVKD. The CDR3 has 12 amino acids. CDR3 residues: CATSEAGWPQHF. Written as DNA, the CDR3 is TGTGCCACCAGTGAAGCTGGGTGGCCCCAGCATTTT.

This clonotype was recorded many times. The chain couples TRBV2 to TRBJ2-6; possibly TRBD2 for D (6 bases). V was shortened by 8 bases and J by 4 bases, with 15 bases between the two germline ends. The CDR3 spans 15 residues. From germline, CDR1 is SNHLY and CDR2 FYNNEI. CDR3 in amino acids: CASGGWALGANVLTF. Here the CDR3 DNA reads TGTGCCAGCGGGGGGTGGGCTTTGGGGGCCAACGTCCTGACTTTC.

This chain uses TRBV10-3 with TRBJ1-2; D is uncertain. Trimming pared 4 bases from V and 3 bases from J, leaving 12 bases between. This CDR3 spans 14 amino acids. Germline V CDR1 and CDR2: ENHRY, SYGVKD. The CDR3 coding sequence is TGTGCCATCAGTGTGAAACCGATGGACTATGGCTACACCTTC. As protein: CAISVKPMDYGYTF.

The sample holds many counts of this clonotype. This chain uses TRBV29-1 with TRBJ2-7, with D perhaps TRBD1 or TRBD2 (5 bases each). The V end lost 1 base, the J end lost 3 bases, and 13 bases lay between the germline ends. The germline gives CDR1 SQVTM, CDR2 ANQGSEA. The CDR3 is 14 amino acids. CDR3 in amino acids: CSVEGRDPYYEQYF. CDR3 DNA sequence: TGCAGCGTTGAAGGAAGGGACCCCTACTACGAGCAGTACTTC.

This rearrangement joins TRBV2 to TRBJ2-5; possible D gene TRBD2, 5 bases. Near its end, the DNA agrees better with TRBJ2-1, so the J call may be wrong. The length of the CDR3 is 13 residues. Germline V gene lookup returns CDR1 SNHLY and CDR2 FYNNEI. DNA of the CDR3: TGTGCCAGCAGTAGGACGGGGTTGAATGAGCAGTTCTTC. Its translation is CASSRTGLNEQFF.

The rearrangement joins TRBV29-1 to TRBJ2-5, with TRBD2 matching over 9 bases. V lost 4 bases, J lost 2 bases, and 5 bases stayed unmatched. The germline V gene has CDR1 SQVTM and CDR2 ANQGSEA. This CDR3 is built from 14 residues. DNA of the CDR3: TGCAGCGTTGGACTAGCGGCAGAACAAGAGACCCAGTACTTC. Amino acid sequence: CSVGLAAEQETQYF. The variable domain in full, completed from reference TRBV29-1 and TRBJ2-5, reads SAVISQKPSRDICQRGTSLTIQCQVDSQVTMMFWYRQQPGQSLTLIATANQGSEATYESGFVIDKFPISRPNLTFSTLTVSNMSPEDSSIYLCSVGLAAEQETQYFGPGTRLLVL.

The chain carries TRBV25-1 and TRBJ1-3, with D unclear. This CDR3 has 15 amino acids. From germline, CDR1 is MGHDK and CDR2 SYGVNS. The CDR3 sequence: CARDRRGSSGNTIYF. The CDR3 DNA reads TGTGCTAGAGATCGTCGCGGGAGCTCTGGAAACACCATATATTTT.

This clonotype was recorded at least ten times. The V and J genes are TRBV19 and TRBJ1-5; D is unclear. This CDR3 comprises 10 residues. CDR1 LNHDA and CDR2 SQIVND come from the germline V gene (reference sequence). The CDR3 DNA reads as TGTGCAACGGGGAATCAGCCCCAGCATTTT. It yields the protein CATGNQPQHF.

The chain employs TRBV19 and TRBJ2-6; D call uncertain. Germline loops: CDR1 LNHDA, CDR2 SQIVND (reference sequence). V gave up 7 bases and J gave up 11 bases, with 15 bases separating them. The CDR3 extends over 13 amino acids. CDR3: CASTPSSSYVLTF. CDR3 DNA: TGTGCCAGTACGCCTTCGAGCTCCTACGTCCTGACTTTC.

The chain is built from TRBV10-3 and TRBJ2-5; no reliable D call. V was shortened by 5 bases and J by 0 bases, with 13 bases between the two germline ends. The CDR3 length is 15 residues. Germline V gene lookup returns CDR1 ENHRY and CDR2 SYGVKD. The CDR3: CAISSIGGNQETQYF. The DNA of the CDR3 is TGTGCCATCAGTAGTATCGGCGGCAACCAAGAGACCCAGTACTTC.

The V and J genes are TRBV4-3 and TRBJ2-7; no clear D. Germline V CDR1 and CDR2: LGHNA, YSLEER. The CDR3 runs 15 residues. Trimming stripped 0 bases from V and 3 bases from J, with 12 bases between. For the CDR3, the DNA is TGCGCCAGCAGCCAAGATAGGCAGACATACTACGAGCAGTACTTC. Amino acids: CASSQDRQTYYEQYF.

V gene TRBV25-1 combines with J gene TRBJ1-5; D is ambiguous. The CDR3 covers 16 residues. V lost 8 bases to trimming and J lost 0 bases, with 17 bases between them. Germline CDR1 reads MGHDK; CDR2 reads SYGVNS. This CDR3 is CASSEEQAHSNQPQHF. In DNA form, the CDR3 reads TGTGCCAGCTCAGAGGAGCAGGCACATAGCAATCAGCCCCAGCATTTT.

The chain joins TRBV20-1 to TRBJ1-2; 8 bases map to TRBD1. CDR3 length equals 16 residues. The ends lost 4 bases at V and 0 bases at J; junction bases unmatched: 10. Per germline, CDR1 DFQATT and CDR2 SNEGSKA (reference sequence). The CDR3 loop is CSANRGGDRTNYGYTF. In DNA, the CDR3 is TGCAGTGCTAACCGAGGGGGGGACAGGACTAACTATGGCTACACCTTC.

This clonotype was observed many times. The chain's CDR3 is CAISESGGTVNSPLHF. The CDR3 bases are TGTGCCATCAGTGAGTCGGGCGGGACAGTAAATTCACCCCTCCACTTT. The chain joins TRBV10-3 to TRBJ1-6, with TRBD1 matching 7 bases. Germline V gene sequence: CDR1 ENHRY, CDR2 SYGVKD. The junction had 6 bases not matched to a gene; V was cut back by 0 bases and J by 7 bases. This CDR3 region has 16 residues.

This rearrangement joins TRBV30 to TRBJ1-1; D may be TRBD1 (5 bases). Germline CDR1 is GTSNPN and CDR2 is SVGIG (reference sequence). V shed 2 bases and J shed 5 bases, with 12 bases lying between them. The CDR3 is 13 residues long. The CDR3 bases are TGTGCCTGGAGTCAGTGGAGGGGTACTGAAGCTTTCTTT. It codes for CAWSQWRGTEAFF. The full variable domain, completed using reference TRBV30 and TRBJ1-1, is SQTIHQWPATLVQPVGSPLSLECTVEGTSNPNLYWYRQAAGRGLQLLFYSVGIGQISSEVPQNLSASRPQDRQFILSSKKLLLSDSGFYLCAWSQWRGTEAFFGQGTRLTVV.

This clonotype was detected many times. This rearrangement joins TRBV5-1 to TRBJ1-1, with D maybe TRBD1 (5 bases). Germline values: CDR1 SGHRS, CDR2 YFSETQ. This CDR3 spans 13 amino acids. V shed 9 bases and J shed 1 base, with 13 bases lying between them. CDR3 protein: CATNRDGNTEAFF. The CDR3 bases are TGCGCCACCAACCGGGACGGGAACACTGAAGCTTTCTTT.

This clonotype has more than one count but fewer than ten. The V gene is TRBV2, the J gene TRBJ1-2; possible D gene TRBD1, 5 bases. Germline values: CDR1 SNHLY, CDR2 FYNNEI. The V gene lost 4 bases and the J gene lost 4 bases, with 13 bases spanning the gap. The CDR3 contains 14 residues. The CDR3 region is CASSGGSEVYGYTF. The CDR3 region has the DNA TGTGCCAGCAGTGGGGGGAGCGAAGTCTATGGCTACACCTTC.

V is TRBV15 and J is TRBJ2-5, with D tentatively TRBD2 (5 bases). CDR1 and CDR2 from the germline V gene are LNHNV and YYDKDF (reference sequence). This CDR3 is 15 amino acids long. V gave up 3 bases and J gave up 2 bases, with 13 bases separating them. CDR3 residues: CATSSAGDLQETQYF. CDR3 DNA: TGTGCCACCAGCAGCGCCGGGGATTTACAAGAGACCCAGTACTTC.

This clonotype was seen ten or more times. The CDR3: CASREGTGGNTEAFF. The CDR3 bases are TGTGCCAGCAGGGAAGGGACAGGGGGTAACACTGAAGCTTTCTTT. The gene calls are TRBV7-9 and TRBJ1-1, with 11 bases that match TRBD1. The ends lost 6 bases at V and 2 bases at J; junction bases unmatched: 5. In germline, CDR1 is SEHNR, CDR2 FQNEAQ (reference sequence). The CDR3 is 15 amino acids.

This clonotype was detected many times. The DNA of the CDR3 is TGTGCCAGCAGCTTACGGGAGAGGACCGGGGAGCTGTTTTTT. Translated, it gives CASSLRERTGELFF. The V gene is TRBV7-8, the J gene TRBJ2-2, with TRBD2 as a possible D gene (6 bases). Germline values: CDR1 SGHVS, CDR2 FQNEAQ. The CDR3 is 14 amino acids. The ends were cut back, 2 bases at V and 5 bases at J, with 9 bases in the middle.